These 26 T cell receptor beta chains originate from one sample sequenced in a study of cytomegalovirus exposure and HLA in healthy donors. Primers: 60 Vbeta forward and 13 Jbeta reverse. Libraries were prepared by immunoSEQ multiplex PCR; TCRdb keeps only in-frame clonotypes and omits some of them. Of approximately 140,000 clones listed, just under 85% are singletons. The sequencing input was PBMCs. Every receptor here comes from a woman in her forties in good health and CMV-seronegative.

The chain combines TRBV19 with TRBJ2-1; TRBD1 aligns across 8 bases. This CDR3 comprises 16 residues. V lost 4 bases to trimming and J lost 6 bases; unmatched junction nucleotides: 11. Looked up from germline, CDR1 is LNHDA and CDR2 is SQIVND (reference sequence). The CDR3 DNA follows: TGTGCCAGTAGTAGCGGGCGGACAGGGAGGAGCAATGAGCAGTTCTTC. Its protein product is CASSSGRTGRSNEQFF.

This rearrangement joins TRBV7-9 to TRBJ1-2, with TRBD1 identical over 11 bases. CDR1 and CDR2 from the germline V gene are SEHNR and FQNEAQ (reference sequence). The CDR3 totals 17 residues. V dropped 0 bases and J dropped 3; count of bases not matched to a gene: 6. The CDR3 nucleotides read TGTGCCAGCAGCTTAGCACGCGGGACAGGGGGTTACTATGGCTACACCTTC. Amino acids: CASSLARGTGGYYGYTF.

The chain is built from TRBV11-2 and TRBJ2-7, with 7 bases that match TRBD2. In germline, CDR1 is SGHAT, CDR2 FQNNGV. CDR3 length: 16 residues. With V trimmed by 0 bases and J by 2 bases, 7 bases remained unmatched. The DNA for the CDR3 is TGTGCCAGCAGCTTAGATTGGGCTAGCGGAACCTACGAGCAGTACTTC. Translation: CASSLDWASGTYEQYF.

The chain employs TRBV6-5 and TRBJ1-2; tentative D call: TRBD1 (5 bases). Germline assignment: CDR1 MNHEY and CDR2 SVGAGI. There are 14 residues in the CDR3. V lost 8 bases and J 4 bases, leaving 17 bases between the germline ends. CDR3 region: CASSPGEGSYGYTF. In DNA form, the CDR3 reads TGTGCCAGCTCGCCTGGGGAGGGGTCCTATGGCTACACCTTC.

The rearrangement joins TRBV9 to TRBJ2-7; 11 positions match TRBD2. Germline values: CDR1 SGDLS, CDR2 YYNGEE. The V gene end was trimmed by 3 bases and the J gene end by 1 base; junction bases not matched to a gene: 3. The CDR3 totals 15 residues. CDR3 protein: CASSAGTSGSYEQYF. The DNA for the CDR3 is TGTGCCAGCAGCGCAGGGACTAGCGGATCCTACGAGCAGTACTTC.

This chain uses TRBV27 with TRBJ2-5; possibly TRBD1 for D (6 bases). The DNA matches TRBJ2-7 better at its end, which makes the J call doubtful. The CDR3 is 16 residues long. Looked up from germline, CDR1 is MNHEY and CDR2 is SMNVEV (reference sequence). The CDR3 DNA follows: TGTGCCAGCAGTTTCTCTGTGGGGGCGCGATCCTACGAGCAGTACTTC. It encodes CASSFSVGARSYEQYF.

This chain joins TRBV19 and TRBJ1-4; D might be TRBD1 (5 bases). V was cut by 5 bases and J by 5 bases, with 9 bases left in between. This CDR3 spans 13 amino acids. The germline gives CDR1 LNHDA, CDR2 SQIVND (reference sequence). The CDR3: CASSLGPNEKLFF. CDR3 sequence (DNA): TGTGCCAGTAGTTTGGGGCCAAATGAAAAACTGTTTTTT.

This chain connects TRBV5-6 to TRBJ2-1; D is possibly TRBD2 (6 bases). V was trimmed by 3 bases and J by 8 bases, leaving 12 bases between them. Looked up from germline, CDR1 is SGHDT and CDR2 is YYEEEE. This CDR3 is 13 amino acids long. DNA for the CDR3: TGTGCCAGCAGCTACACGGGGGTCCATGAGCAGTTCTTC. Encoded protein: CASSYTGVHEQFF.

This clone came up once. The chain has TRBV27 and TRBJ2-1; D is perhaps TRBD2 (5 bases). The CDR3 has 13 residues. V was clipped by 9 bases and J by 6 bases, with 15 bases between them. The V gene's germline CDR1 is MNHEY and CDR2 SMNVEV (reference sequence). In nucleotides, the CDR3 is TGTGCCAGAACGGGAAAAAGAGTCAATGAGCAGTTCTTC. Translation gives CARTGKRVNEQFF.

V usage is TRBV9 and J usage is TRBJ1-2, with a possible D match to TRBD1 (6 bases). From germline, CDR1 is SGDLS and CDR2 YYNGEE. The V and J ends lost 4 bases and 7 bases respectively, with 14 bases between them. The CDR3 spans 13 residues. CDR3 sequence: CASSTHEGVGYTF. CDR3 coding DNA: TGTGCCAGCAGCACCCATGAGGGGGTTGGCTACACCTTC.

The V and J genes are TRBV5-1 and TRBJ2-1, with 7 nucleotides matching TRBD2. This CDR3 region has 21 residues. V lost 4 bases to trimming and J lost 3 bases; unmatched junction nucleotides: 25. CDR1 and CDR2 from the germline V gene are SGHRS and YFSETQ. CDR3 DNA sequence: TGCGCCAGCAGCAGCGGCTTTGGGGGAGCGGGAAGGTATCGATACTACAATGAGCAGTTCTTC. This encodes CASSSGFGGAGRYRYYNEQFF. Looking up the rest from reference TRBV5-1 and TRBJ2-1 gives the full variable domain: KAGVTQTPRYLIKTRGQQVTLSCSPISGHRSVSWYQQTPGQGLQFLFEYFSETQRNKGNFPGRFSGRQFSNSRSEMNVSTLELGDSALYLCASSSGFGGAGRYRYYNEQFFGPGTRLTVL.

This clone has a single count. The rearrangement links TRBV10-3 to TRBJ2-5; 7 bases align to TRBD1. The J segment lost 1 base and the V segment lost 10 bases, leaving 9 bases of the junction unmatched. The CDR3 is 14 amino acids. From germline, CDR1 is ENHRY and CDR2 SYGVKD. This chain's CDR3 is CATLKDRVQETQYF. CDR3 nucleotide sequence: TGTGCCACCCTAAAAGACAGGGTCCAAGAGACCCAGTACTTC.

The chain employs TRBV10-3 and TRBJ1-4; tentatively, D is TRBD1 (6 bases). In germline, CDR1 is ENHRY, CDR2 SYGVKD. This CDR3 contains 12 residues. Deletions cut 10 bases from V and 7 bases from J, with 13 bases between. The CDR3 DNA is TGTGCCACCCGGGACACCCCTGAAAAACTGTTTTTT. Translation gives CATRDTPEKLFF.

The CDR3 nucleotides read TGTGCCAGCAGTTCTCTCGGTGAGGGATTTGCTGGAAACACCATATATTTT. Its translation is CASSSLGEGFAGNTIYF. This sequence joins TRBV28 and TRBJ1-3; D not resolved. Germline V gives CDR1 MDHEN, CDR2 SYDVKM. This CDR3 is 17 amino acids long. The germline V and J ends were trimmed by 4 bases and 2 bases, with 18 bases remaining between them.

The chain has TRBV9 and TRBJ2-7; D perhaps matches TRBD2 (7 bases). V lost 1 base and J lost 5, with 13 bases in between. This CDR3 has 14 residues. Germline V gene data show CDR1 as SGDLS and CDR2 as YYNGEE. This CDR3 is CASSVLGGADEQYF. CDR3 bases: TGTGCCAGCAGCGTACTGGGGGGGGCTGACGAGCAGTACTTC.

The V gene is TRBV7-3, the J gene TRBJ1-1; 8 bases fit TRBD1. CDR1 SGHTA and CDR2 FQGTGA come from the germline V gene. V gave up 2 bases and J gave up 5 bases; unmatched junction bases: 7. This CDR3 is 15 amino acids long. This chain's CDR3 is CASSLWSGGGTEAFF. The CDR3 DNA reads TGTGCCAGCAGCTTATGGTCAGGGGGCGGAACTGAAGCTTTCTTT.

As concerns this clone: Other DNA sequences in this specimen translate into the identical CDR3. The rearrangement uses TRBV28 and TRBJ2-1; TRBD2 matches 9 bases. CDR1 is MDHEN, CDR2 SYDVKM, per germline. The V and J ends lost 3 bases and 5 bases, in that order; junction bases with no gene match: 2. The CDR3 spans 14 residues. The CDR3 is CASSLLAGDNEQFF. The CDR3 bases are TGTGCCAGCAGTTTGTTAGCGGGAGACAATGAGCAGTTCTTC.

The rearrangement links TRBV27 to TRBJ2-1, with 7 bases fitting TRBD2. Trimming removed 7 bases from V and 7 bases from J; junction bases left unmatched: 7. There are 13 residues in the CDR3. Germline CDR1 reads MNHEY; CDR2 reads SMNVEV (reference sequence). The CDR3 coding sequence is TGTGCCAGCACTATCCTAGCGGAGAATGAGCAGTTCTTC. The encoded protein is CASTILAENEQFF.

The chain employs TRBV7-9 and TRBJ2-5; D possibly corresponds to TRBD2 (6 bases). The V gene's germline CDR1 is SEHNR and CDR2 FQNEAQ (reference sequence). Trimming stripped 3 bases from V and 4 bases from J, with 9 bases between. The CDR3 totals 13 residues. CDR3: CASSLWDLETQYF. The CDR3, as DNA: TGTGCCAGCAGCTTGTGGGACTTAGAGACCCAGTACTTC.

V is TRBV28 and J is TRBJ1-2, with D hard to call. CDR3 size: 13 residues. V was trimmed by 4 bases and J by 7 bases, leaving 13 bases between them. Germline lookup yields CDR1 MDHEN and CDR2 SYDVKM. The CDR3 nucleotides are TGTGCCAGCAGTTCCACCCACGGCGGTGGCTACACCTTC. It is translated as CASSSTHGGGYTF.

The chain has TRBV28 and TRBJ2-4; perhaps TRBD1 as D (5 bases). The CDR3 sequence is 16 residues long. Per germline, CDR1 MDHEN and CDR2 SYDVKM. Trimming took off 3 bases at V and 0 bases at J, with 12 bases between the two ends. CDR3 DNA sequence: TGTGCCAGCAGTTTTTGGGGCGCCGTAGCCAAAAACATTCAGTACTTC. Encoded protein: CASSFWGAVAKNIQYF.

This clone appeared a single time. The chain joins TRBV19 to TRBJ1-5; 7 nucleotides match TRBD1. Germline V gene sequence: CDR1 LNHDA, CDR2 SQIVND (reference sequence). This CDR3 region has 15 residues. With V trimmed by 3 bases and J by 7 bases, 9 bases remained unmatched. Here the CDR3 DNA reads TGTGCCAGTAGTATTCAGACAGGGTTGGGGCAGCCCCAGCATTTT. Encoded protein: CASSIQTGLGQPQHF. The variable domain in full, completed from reference TRBV19 and TRBJ1-5, reads DGGITQSPKYLFRKEGQNVTLSCEQNLNHDAMYWYRQDPGQGLRLIYYSQIVNDFQKGDIAEGYSVSREKKESFPLTVTSAQKNPTAFYLCASSIQTGLGQPQHFGDGTRLSIL.

The genes are TRBV5-1 and TRBJ2-7, with D maybe TRBD2 (5 bases). Germline V gene data show CDR1 as SGHRS and CDR2 as YFSETQ. Trimming took 4 bases from V and 1 from J, leaving 9 bases between them. The CDR3 loop spans 13 amino acids. CDR3 DNA sequence: TGCGCCAGCAGCCGGGAACTTTCCTACGAGCAGTACTTC. This sequence encodes CASSRELSYEQYF.

The J gene is TRBJ2-7, the V gene TRBV5-6; 7 positions agree with TRBD1. The CDR3 consists of 16 residues. V was clipped by 4 bases and J by 7 bases; unmatched bases: 17. Germline V gene sequence: CDR1 SGHDT, CDR2 YYEEEE. The CDR3: CASSPPDRDLRGEQYF. CDR3 in DNA: TGTGCCAGCAGCCCTCCCGACAGGGACCTCAGGGGAGAGCAGTACTTC.

The chain carries TRBV29-1 and TRBJ2-1; maybe TRBD2 (5 bases). This CDR3 has 13 residues. Germline lookup yields CDR1 SQVTM and CDR2 ANQGSEA. Trimming removed 6 bases at V and 9 bases at J, with 18 bases between. CDR3 in DNA: TGCAGCGTAATCACGGGGTCAGGCGGTGAGCAGTTCTTC. Translated, it gives CSVITGSGGEQFF.

This chain connects TRBV9 to TRBJ2-5; 10 nucleotides line up with TRBD2. Germline CDR1 is SGDLS and CDR2 is YYNGEE. J gave up 0 bases and V 0 bases, and 8 bases lay outside the gene matches. The CDR3 is 18 residues long. CDR3 sequence: CASSVAIAGGPYQETQYF. CDR3 coding DNA: TGTGCCAGCAGCGTAGCCATAGCGGGAGGTCCGTACCAAGAGACCCAGTACTTC.